This passage covers 26 T cell receptor beta chains from one sample sequenced in a study of CD8 T cells in ankylosing spondylitis. Study-wide results and limits: Typical of ankylosing spondylitis blood, it appeared, was a TCR beta motif of several highly homologous variants.

TCRdb re-analysed the 5' RACE reads in MiXCR, keeping a single row per CDR3 protein. The table records about 210,000 distinct CDR3 sequences, 6% to 8% of them present only once. Which antigens these TCRs recognize remains unknown. The sample comprised blood, either unsorted or a sorted T cell fraction (not recorded which). These TCRs come from a male donor with ankylosing spondylitis.

The chain carries TRBV3-1 and TRBJ2-6; 8 bases are a match to TRBD1. The germline V gene has CDR1 LGHDT and CDR2 YNNKEL (reference sequence). The CDR3 length is 18 residues. The ends lost 11 bases at V and 3 bases at J; junction bases unmatched: 18. CDR3 coding DNA: TGTGCCTCCACCCACAGGGACAGGAGGACCGGTGGGGCCAACGTCCTGACTTTC. Amino acids: CASTHRDRRTGGANVLTF.

In this sample, this clonotype turned up a few times. The genes are TRBV9 and TRBJ2-1; D tentatively fits TRBD1 or TRBD2 (6 bases each). Per the germline V gene, CDR1 is SGDLS and CDR2 is YYNGEE. With 1 base removed from V and 3 bases from J, the gap between germline ends came to 14 bases. This CDR3 has 16 amino acids. For the CDR3, the DNA is TGTGCCAGCAGCGTAAGGGGGGACCGATTCTACAATGAGCAGTTCTTC. Protein sequence: CASSVRGDRFYNEQFF.

The rearrangement joins TRBV7-2 to TRBJ2-3; a weak D match, TRBD1 (5 bases). This CDR3 spans 17 amino acids. With 5 bases removed from V and 1 base from J, the gap between germline ends came to 19 bases. Looked up from germline, CDR1 is SGHTA and CDR2 is FQGNSA. The CDR3 DNA is TGTGCCAGCAGCCCGCTACCAGACAGCCCCCGCACAGATACGCAGTATTTT. Translating it yields CASSPLPDSPRTDTQYF.

This clonotype occurred many times. The gene calls are TRBV20-1 and TRBJ2-7; D may match TRBD1 or TRBD2 (5 bases each). The CDR3 extends over 12 amino acids. The germline V gene has CDR1 DFQATT and CDR2 SNEGSKA (reference sequence). V dropped 3 bases and J dropped 2 bases, with 8 bases sitting between them. CDR3 DNA: TGCAGTGCTAGGGGGCGGGCCTACGAGCAGTACTTC. Its protein is CSARGRAYEQYF.

This clonotype was counted only a few times. This chain uses TRBV19 with TRBJ2-5; D is perhaps TRBD2 (5 bases). CDR1 is LNHDA and CDR2 is SQIVND in the germline V gene (reference sequence). Between the trimmed V and J ends, which lost 4 bases and 5 bases, there was a span of 8 bases. The CDR3 runs 12 residues. The CDR3 DNA reads as TGTGCCAGTAGTACGGGAATCGAGACCCAGTACTTC. Its translation: CASSTGIETQYF.

This clonotype was picked up many times. The rearrangement links TRBV7-6 to TRBJ2-7; 8 positions agree with TRBD1. In germline, CDR1 is SGHVS, CDR2 FNYEAQ. The CDR3 runs 15 residues. V lost 4 bases and J lost 6; bases outside the gene matches: 11. The CDR3 bases are TGTGCCAGCAGCTCGAGGACAGGGTCTATAGTCGAGCAGTACTTC. Encoded protein: CASSSRTGSIVEQYF.

A remark on this clonotype: It is likely a read error, because the conserved phenylalanine at the end of the CDR3 is missing. This chain links TRBV6-2 or TRBV6-3 with TRBJ1-4; D uncertain. The CDR3 totals 17 residues. The V gene's germline CDR1 is MNHEY and CDR2 SVGEGT. V lost 5 bases, J lost 11 bases, and 27 bases lay in between. DNA for the CDR3: TGTGCCAGCAGTGCCCCGGTTCGGGCCACCCTGGGTGGGAAACTGTTTTCT. Translation: CASSAPVRATLGGKLFS.

This clonotype showed up many times. The chain carries TRBV4-3 and TRBJ2-3, with D possibly being TRBD1 or TRBD2 (5 bases each). CDR1 is LGHNA, CDR2 YSLEER, per germline. V dropped 6 bases and J dropped 3 bases, with 22 bases sitting between them. The CDR3 has 17 residues. CDR3 nucleotides: TGCGCCAGCAGGCAAAGGGGTGGTGATAGCGCGACAGATACGCAGTATTTT. Amino acid sequence: CASRQRGGDSATDTQYF.

This clonotype was counted a few times. The CDR3 sequence: CASSSQDRFYEQYF. The CDR3 DNA reads as TGTGCCAGCAGTTCCCAGGACAGGTTCTACGAGCAGTACTTC. The chain employs TRBV27 and TRBJ2-7; TRBD1 matches at 7 bases. The germline V gene has CDR1 MNHEY and CDR2 SMNVEV (reference sequence). The CDR3 contains 14 residues. V was clipped by 4 bases and J by 3 bases; unmatched bases: 6.

This clonotype was detected many times. The chain uses TRBV27 and TRBJ1-1, with D unresolved. The CDR3 runs 11 residues. Trimming pared 3 bases from V and 7 bases from J, leaving 6 bases between. Germline CDR1 reads MNHEY; CDR2 reads SMNVEV (reference sequence). In nucleotides, the CDR3 is TGTGCCAGCAGTTTGGGAAATGAAGCTTTCTTT. Translating it yields CASSLGNEAFF.

This clonotype appeared many times. The J gene is TRBJ1-3, the V gene TRBV7-2; maybe TRBD1 (5 bases). This CDR3 has 14 residues. The germline CDR1 and CDR2 sequences are SGHTA and FQGNSA. Trimming pared 5 bases from V and 2 bases from J, leaving 10 bases between. The CDR3 region has the DNA TGTGCCAGCAGCCCAGGGATACCTGGAAACACCATATATTTT. Its protein is CASSPGIPGNTIYF. Using reference TRBV7-2 and TRBJ1-3 for the parts outside the CDR3, the full variable domain is GAGVSQSPSNKVTEKGKDVELRCDPISGHTALYWYRQSLGQGLEFLIYFQGNSAPDKSGLPSDRFSAERTGGSVSTLTIQRTQQEDSAVYLCASSPGIPGNTIYFGEGSWLTVV.

This clonotype was counted many times. The chain joins TRBV3-1 to TRBJ2-7; TRBD1 agrees at 9 bases. Germline-derived CDR1 and CDR2 are LGHDT and YNNKEL (reference sequence). After removal of 2 bases from V and 2 bases from J, the junction contained 4 bases not matched to a gene. The CDR3 totals 15 residues. CDR3 region: CASSQPGQGAYEQYF. CDR3 coding DNA: TGTGCCAGCAGCCAACCGGGACAGGGAGCCTACGAGCAGTACTTC.

This clonotype was detected many times. This chain joins TRBV4-3 and TRBJ2-1; D possibly corresponds to TRBD2 (7 bases). Germline V gives CDR1 LGHNA, CDR2 YSLEER. The CDR3 runs 18 residues. Trimming took off 0 bases at V and 0 bases at J, with 15 bases between the two ends. As DNA, the CDR3 is TGCGCCAGCAGCCAAGATGGGCGGCGGGGGCTCTCCTACAATGAGCAGTTCTTC. Amino acids: CASSQDGRRGLSYNEQFF.

The genes are TRBV7-9 and TRBJ2-5; D is possibly TRBD1 or TRBD2 (5 bases each). The CDR3 totals 14 residues. The ends were cut back, 5 bases at V and 2 bases at J, with 12 bases in the middle. Germline V gene data show CDR1 as SEHNR and CDR2 as FQNEAQ (reference sequence). The CDR3 sequence: CASSPPGPQETQYF. In DNA, the CDR3 is TGTGCCAGCAGCCCCCCGGGACCTCAAGAGACCCAGTACTTC.

This clonotype was seen repeatedly, ten times or more. The rearrangement uses TRBV12-3 or TRBV12-4 and TRBJ1-2, with TRBD1 identical over 9 bases. CDR3 length equals 17 residues. J gave up 2 bases and V 2 bases, and 9 bases lay outside the gene matches. CDR3 sequence: CASSLRIQGARNYGYTF. The CDR3 bases are TGTGCCAGCAGTTTAAGGATACAGGGGGCGCGGAACTATGGCTACACCTTC.

This clonotype was counted only a few times. The chain uses TRBV7-9 and TRBJ2-5; TRBD2 agrees at 7 bases. The CDR3 runs 13 residues. Germline V gene data show CDR1 as SEHNR and CDR2 as FQNEAQ (reference sequence). The V and J ends lost 7 bases and 4 bases, in that order; junction bases with no gene match: 6. CDR3 nucleotide sequence: TGTGCCAGCACCCCGGGGGGTCCAGAGACCCAGTACTTC. Residues: CASTPGGPETQYF.

This clonotype was detected many times. The chain couples TRBV20-1 to TRBJ2-7; 8 bases match TRBD2. The V segment lost 6 bases and the J segment 6 bases; nucleotides outside the gene matches: 22. Germline lookup yields CDR1 DFQATT and CDR2 SNEGSKA (reference sequence). The CDR3 loop spans 17 amino acids. The CDR3 protein is CSAEYAPLIAGLGEQYF. For the CDR3, the DNA is TGCAGTGCAGAATACGCCCCATTGATAGCGGGGTTGGGCGAGCAGTACTTC.

This clonotype came up many times. The V and J genes are TRBV4-1 and TRBJ1-1; 8 positions match TRBD1. The CDR3 extends over 13 amino acids. Germline-derived CDR1 and CDR2 are MGHRA and YSYEKL. Trimming took 5 bases from V and 11 from J; bases not matched to a gene: 10. DNA of the CDR3: TGCGCCAGCAGCTTCGCAGGGGGCCAAAGCGCTTTCTTT. Translation gives CASSFAGGQSAFF.

Ten or more counts support this clonotype. The J gene is TRBJ2-7, the V gene TRBV5-1; a possible D gene is TRBD1 (5 bases). The V end was cut by 0 bases, the J end by 7 bases, with 17 bases between. Looked up from germline, CDR1 is SGHRS and CDR2 is YFSETQ. The CDR3 has 15 residues. Here the CDR3 reads CASSLVDILLGEQYF. The CDR3 DNA reads TGCGCCAGCAGCTTGGTGGACATCCTCTTGGGTGAGCAGTACTTC.

This clonotype was counted ten times or more. The rearrangement links TRBV28 to TRBJ2-2, with TRBD1 identical over 10 bases. V lost 6 bases to trimming and J lost 5 bases; unmatched junction nucleotides: 12. The CDR3 runs to 17 residues. CDR1 and CDR2 from the germline V gene are MDHEN and SYDVKM. This chain's CDR3 is CASSYTTGQGRTGELFF. For the CDR3, the DNA is TGTGCCAGCAGCTACACCACGGGACAGGGGAGAACCGGGGAGCTGTTTTTT.

This clonotype has only a few counts. J is TRBJ2-7 and V is TRBV10-3, with 8 bases lining up with TRBD1. This CDR3 has 14 amino acids. Unmatched junction bases numbered 8, after V lost 6 bases and J lost 4 bases. Germline loops: CDR1 ENHRY, CDR2 SYGVKD. CDR3 in DNA: TGTGCCATCAGCGAAAGGGACAGGTATTACGAGCAGTACTTC. Translating it yields CAISERDRYYEQYF.

This clonotype was found a few times. This chain uses TRBV12-3 or TRBV12-4 with TRBJ1-5; possible D gene TRBD1, 5 bases. The CDR3 is 14 amino acids. Trimming stripped 7 bases from V and 3 bases from J, with 13 bases between. CDR3: CASTETDVNQPQHF. The DNA of the CDR3 is TGTGCCAGCACAGAGACAGACGTCAATCAGCCCCAGCATTTT.

This clonotype was seen many times. This rearrangement joins TRBV7-8 to TRBJ1-2; 10 nucleotides line up with TRBD1. This CDR3 comprises 16 residues. V dropped 0 bases and J dropped 7; count of bases not matched to a gene: 8. Germline CDR1 and CDR2: SGHVS and FQNEAQ. The CDR3 reads CASSLAPEGQGGGYTF. CDR3 sequence (DNA): TGTGCCAGCAGCTTAGCCCCAGAAGGACAGGGGGGTGGCTACACCTTC.

This clonotype was seen many times. The V call is TRBV4-3, the J call TRBJ2-3; no reliable D call. Deletions cut 1 base from V and 2 bases from J, with 7 bases between. CDR1 LGHNA and CDR2 YSLEER come from the germline V gene. The CDR3 runs 14 residues. The CDR3 DNA follows: TGCGCCAGCAGCCAAGGACGCAACACAGATACGCAGTATTTT. Translating it yields CASSQGRNTDTQYF.

This clonotype was picked up a small number of times. This chain connects TRBV2 to TRBJ1-2, with D possibly TRBD1 on 5 matching bases. The V end lost 11 bases, the J end lost 3 bases, and 22 bases lay between the germline ends. Per the germline V gene, CDR1 is SNHLY and CDR2 is FYNNEI. The CDR3 is 15 amino acids. CDR3 loop: CAGDGTTNVYYGYTF. Written as DNA, the CDR3 is TGTGCCGGAGACGGGACTACTAACGTTTACTATGGCTACACCTTC.

Many counts were recorded for this clonotype. The V call is TRBV12-3 or TRBV12-4, the J call TRBJ2-7, with TRBD1 as a possible D gene (6 bases). The CDR3 covers 14 residues. Trimming took 5 bases from V and 6 from J, leaving 17 bases between them. The CDR3, as DNA: TGTGCCAGCAGTCTAAAAATAGCAGGGGTCGAGCAGTACTTC. This sequence encodes CASSLKIAGVEQYF.